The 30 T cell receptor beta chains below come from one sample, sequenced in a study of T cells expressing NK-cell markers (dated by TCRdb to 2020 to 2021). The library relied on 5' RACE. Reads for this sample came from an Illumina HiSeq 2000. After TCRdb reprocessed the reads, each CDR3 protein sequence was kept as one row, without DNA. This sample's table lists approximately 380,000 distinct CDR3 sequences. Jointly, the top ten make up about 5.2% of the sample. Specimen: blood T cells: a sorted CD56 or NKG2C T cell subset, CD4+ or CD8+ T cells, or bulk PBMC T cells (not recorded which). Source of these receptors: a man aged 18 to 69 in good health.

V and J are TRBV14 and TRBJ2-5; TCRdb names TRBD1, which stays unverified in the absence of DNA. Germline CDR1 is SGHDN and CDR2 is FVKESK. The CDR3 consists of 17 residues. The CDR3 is CASSQWRLLGQKETQYF.

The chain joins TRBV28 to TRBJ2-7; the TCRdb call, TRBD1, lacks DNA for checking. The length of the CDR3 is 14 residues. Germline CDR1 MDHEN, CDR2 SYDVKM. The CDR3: CASSLKGRVYEQYF. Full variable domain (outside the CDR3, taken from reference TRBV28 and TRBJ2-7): DVKVTQSSRYLVKRTGEKVFLECVQDMDHENMFWYRQDPGLGLRLIYFSYDVKMKEKGDIPEGYSVSREKKERFSLILESASTNQTSMYLCASSLKGRVYEQYFGPGTRLTVT.

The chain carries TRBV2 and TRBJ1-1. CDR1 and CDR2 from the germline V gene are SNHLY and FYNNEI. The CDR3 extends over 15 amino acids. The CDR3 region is CASIPSGFGNTEAFF.

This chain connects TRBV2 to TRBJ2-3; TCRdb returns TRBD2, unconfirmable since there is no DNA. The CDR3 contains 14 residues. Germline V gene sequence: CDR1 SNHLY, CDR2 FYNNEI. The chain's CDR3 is CASTGERPPDTQYF.

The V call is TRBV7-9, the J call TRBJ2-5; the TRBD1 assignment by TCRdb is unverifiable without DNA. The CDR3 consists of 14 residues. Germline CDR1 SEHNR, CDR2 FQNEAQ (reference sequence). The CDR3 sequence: CASSSRRQWETQYF.

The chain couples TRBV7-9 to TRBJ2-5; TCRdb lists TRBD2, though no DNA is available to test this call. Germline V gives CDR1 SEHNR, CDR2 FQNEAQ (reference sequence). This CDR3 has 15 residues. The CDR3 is CASSLAQRKAETQYF.

The CDR3 spells CASSPGTYEQYF. This sequence joins TRBV18 and TRBJ2-7. This CDR3 comprises 12 residues. Germline V gene sequence: CDR1 KGHSH, CDR2 LQKENI.

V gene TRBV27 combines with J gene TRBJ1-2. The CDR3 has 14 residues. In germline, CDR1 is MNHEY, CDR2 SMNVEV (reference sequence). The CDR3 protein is CASSPRGRDGGYTF.

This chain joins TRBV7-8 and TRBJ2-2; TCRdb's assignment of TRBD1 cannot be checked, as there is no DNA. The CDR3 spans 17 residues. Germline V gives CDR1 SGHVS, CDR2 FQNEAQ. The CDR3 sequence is CASSLMAGAVVTGELFF.

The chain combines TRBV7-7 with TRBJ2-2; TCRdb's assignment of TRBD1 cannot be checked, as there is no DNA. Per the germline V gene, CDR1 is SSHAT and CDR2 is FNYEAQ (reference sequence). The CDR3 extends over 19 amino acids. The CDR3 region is CASSTRATGQGKNTGELFF.

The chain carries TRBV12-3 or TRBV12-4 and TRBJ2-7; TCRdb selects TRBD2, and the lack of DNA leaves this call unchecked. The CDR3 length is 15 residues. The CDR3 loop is CASSPSGSLAYEQYF.

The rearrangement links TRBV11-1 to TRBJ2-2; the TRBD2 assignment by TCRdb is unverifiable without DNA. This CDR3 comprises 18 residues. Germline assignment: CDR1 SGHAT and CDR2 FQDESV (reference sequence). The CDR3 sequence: CASSLILKGTENTGELFF.

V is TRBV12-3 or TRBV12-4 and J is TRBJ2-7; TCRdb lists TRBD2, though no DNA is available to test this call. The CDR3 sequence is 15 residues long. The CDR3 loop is CASSILAGGLYEQYF.

CDR3: CASSPLYGGAADTQYF. This chain joins TRBV3-1 and TRBJ2-3; checking the TCRdb D call of TRBD2 is not possible without DNA. Germline V gene sequence: CDR1 LGHDT, CDR2 YNNKEL (reference sequence). This CDR3 has 16 amino acids.

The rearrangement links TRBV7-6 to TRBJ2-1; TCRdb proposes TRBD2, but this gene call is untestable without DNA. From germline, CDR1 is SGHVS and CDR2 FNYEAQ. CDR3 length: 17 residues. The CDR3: CASSLGPAGSFRNEQFF.

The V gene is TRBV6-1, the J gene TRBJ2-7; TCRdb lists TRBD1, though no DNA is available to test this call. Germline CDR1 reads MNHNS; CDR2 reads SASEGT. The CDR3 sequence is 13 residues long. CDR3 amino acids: CASSTRGNYEQYF.

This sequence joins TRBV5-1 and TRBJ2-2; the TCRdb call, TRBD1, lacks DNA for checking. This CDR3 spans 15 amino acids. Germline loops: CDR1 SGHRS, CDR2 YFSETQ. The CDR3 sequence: CASNPRTGGSGELFF.

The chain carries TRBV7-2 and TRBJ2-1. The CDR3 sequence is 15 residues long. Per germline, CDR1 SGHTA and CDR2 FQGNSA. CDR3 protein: CASSRTQQRGNEQFF.

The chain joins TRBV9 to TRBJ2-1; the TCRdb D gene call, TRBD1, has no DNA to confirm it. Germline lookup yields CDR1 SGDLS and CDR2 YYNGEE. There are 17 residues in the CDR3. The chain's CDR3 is CASAQAGGNEIWDEQFF.

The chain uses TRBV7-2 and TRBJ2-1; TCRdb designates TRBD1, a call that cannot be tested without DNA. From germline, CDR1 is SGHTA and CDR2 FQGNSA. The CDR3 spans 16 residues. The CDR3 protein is CASSLARTGPYNEQFF.

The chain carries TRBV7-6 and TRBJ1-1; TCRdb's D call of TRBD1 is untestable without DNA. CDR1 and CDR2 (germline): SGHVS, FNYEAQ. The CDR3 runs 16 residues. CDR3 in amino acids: CASSLATPIGGTEAFF. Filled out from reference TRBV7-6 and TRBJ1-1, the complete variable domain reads GAGVSQSPRYKVTKRGQDVALRCDPISGHVSLYWYRQALGQGPEFLTYFNYEAQQDKSGLPNDRFSAERPEGSISTLTIQRTEQRDSAMYRCASSLATPIGGTEAFFGQGTRLTVV.

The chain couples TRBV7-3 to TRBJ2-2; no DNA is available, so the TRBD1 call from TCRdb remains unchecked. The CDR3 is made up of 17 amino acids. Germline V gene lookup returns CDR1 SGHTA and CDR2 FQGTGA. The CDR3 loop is CASSLTSQTGATGELFF.

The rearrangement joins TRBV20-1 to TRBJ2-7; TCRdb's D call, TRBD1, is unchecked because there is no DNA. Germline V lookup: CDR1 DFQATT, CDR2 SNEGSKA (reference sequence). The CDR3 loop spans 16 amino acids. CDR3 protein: CSARGRDRGREYEQYF.

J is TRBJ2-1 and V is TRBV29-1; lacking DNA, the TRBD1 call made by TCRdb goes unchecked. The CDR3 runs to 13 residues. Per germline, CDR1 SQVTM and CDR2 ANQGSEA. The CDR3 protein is CSVEIDRGTEQFF.

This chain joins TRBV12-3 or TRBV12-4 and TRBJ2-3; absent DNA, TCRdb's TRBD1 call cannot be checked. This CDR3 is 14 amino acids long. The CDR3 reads CASQGWGATDTQYF.

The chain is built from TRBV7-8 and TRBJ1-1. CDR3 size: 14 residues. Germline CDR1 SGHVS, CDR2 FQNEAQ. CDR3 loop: CASSLSAGNTEAFF. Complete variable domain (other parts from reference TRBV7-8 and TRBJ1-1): GAGVSQSPRYKVAKRGQDVALRCDPISGHVSLFWYQQALGQGPEFLTYFQNEAQLDKSGLPSDRFFAERPEGSVSTLKIQRTQQEDSAVYLCASSLSAGNTEAFFGQGTRLTVV.

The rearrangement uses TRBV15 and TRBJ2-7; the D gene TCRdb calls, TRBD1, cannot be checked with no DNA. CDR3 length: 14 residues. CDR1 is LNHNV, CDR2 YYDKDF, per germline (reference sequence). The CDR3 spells CATSPSDRVGEQYF.

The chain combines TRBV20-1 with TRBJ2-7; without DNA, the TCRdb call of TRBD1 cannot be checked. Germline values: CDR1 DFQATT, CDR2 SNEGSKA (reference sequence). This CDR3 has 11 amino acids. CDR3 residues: CSAQGRYEQYF.

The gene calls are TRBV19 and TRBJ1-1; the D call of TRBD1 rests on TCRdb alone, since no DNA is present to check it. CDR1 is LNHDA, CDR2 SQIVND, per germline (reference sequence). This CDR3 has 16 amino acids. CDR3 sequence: CASSRAGGIASTEAFF.

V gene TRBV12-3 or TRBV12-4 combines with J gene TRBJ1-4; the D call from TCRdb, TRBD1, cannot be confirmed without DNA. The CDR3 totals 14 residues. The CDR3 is CASMGTGTNEKLFF.